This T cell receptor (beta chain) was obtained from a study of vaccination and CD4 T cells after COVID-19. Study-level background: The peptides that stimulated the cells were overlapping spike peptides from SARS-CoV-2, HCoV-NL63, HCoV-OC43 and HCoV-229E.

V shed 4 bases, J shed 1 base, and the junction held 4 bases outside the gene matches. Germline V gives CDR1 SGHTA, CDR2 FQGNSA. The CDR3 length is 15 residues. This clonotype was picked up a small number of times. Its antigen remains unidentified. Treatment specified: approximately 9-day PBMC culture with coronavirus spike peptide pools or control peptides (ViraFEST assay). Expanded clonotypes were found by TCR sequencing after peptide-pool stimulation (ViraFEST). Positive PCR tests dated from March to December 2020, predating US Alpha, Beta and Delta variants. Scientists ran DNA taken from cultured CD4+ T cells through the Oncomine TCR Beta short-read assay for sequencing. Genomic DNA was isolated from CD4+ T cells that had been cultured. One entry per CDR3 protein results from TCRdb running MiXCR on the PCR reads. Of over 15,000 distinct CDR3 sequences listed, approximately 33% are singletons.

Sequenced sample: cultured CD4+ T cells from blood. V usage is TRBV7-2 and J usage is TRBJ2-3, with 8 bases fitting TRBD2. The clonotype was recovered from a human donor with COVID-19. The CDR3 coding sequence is TGTGCCAGCAGCTCCGGGGGGGCGGGCACAGATACGCAGTATTTT. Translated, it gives CASSSGGAGTDTQYF.